This TCR beta chain is from a study of T cell responses to AZD1222 COVID-19 vaccine. Study results and caveats: Spike-spanning, vaccine-associated CD4 TCRs were dominant at 160-218 and 743-854.

Profiled with immunoSEQ multiplex PCR; TCRdb holds only in-frame clones, not every one. The sample holds around 94,000 clones, 88% seen once. This CDR3 has 14 residues. The V end lost 3 bases, the J end lost 2 bases, and 9 bases lay between the germline ends. The V gene's germline CDR1 is SGHAT and CDR2 FQNNGV. With respect to this clone: Its antigen remains unknown.

This clonotype originated in an adult in good health. This chain links TRBV11-2 with TRBJ2-3, with D possibly being TRBD1 (5 bases). The sequenced sample was peripheral blood, obtained on day 0 of AZD1222 vaccination. The CDR3 DNA follows: TGTGCCAGCAGCTTTCAGGGCCCCACAGATACGCAGTATTTT. Translation gives CASSFQGPTDTQYF.